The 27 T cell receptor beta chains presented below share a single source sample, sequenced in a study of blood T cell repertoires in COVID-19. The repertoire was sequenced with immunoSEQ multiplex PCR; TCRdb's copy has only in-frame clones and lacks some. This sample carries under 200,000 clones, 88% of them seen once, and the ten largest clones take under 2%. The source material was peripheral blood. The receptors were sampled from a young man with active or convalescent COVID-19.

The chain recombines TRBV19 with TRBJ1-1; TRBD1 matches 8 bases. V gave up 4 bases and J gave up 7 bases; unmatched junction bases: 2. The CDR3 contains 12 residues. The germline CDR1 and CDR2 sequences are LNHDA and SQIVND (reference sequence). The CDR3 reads CASSTTGVEAFF. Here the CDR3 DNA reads TGTGCCAGTAGTACGACAGGGGTTGAAGCTTTCTTT.

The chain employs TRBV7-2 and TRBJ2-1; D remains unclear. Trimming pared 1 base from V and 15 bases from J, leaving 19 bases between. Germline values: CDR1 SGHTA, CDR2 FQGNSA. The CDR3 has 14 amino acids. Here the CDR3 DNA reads TGTGCCAGCAGCTTAGGTGCAAACACGCGGCTTCGGTTCTTC. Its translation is CASSLGANTRLRFF.

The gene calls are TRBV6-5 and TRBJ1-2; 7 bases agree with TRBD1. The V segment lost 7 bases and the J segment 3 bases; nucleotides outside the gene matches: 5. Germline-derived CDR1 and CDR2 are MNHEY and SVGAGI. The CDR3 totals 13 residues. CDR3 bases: TGTGCCAGCAAAGAAACAGGGGACTATGGCTACACCTTC. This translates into CASKETGDYGYTF.

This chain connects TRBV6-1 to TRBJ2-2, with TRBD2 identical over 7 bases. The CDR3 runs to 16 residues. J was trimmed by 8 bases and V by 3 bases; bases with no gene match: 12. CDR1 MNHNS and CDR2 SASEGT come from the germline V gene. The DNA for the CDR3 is TGTGCCAGCAGTGACAGACTAGGGTCAGCGGGGGGGGAGCTGTTTTTT. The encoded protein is CASSDRLGSAGGELFF.

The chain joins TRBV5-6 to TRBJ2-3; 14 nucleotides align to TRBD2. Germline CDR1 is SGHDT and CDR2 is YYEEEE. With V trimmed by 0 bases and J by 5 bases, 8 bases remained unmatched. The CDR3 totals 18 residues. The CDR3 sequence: CASSLEGGLAGGGDTQYF. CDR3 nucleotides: TGTGCCAGCAGCTTGGAAGGAGGACTAGCGGGAGGTGGAGATACGCAGTATTTT. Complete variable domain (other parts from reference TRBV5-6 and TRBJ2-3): DAGVTQSPTHLIKTRGQQVTLRCSPKSGHDTVSWYQQALGQGPQFIFQYYEEEERQRGNFPDRFSGHQFPNYSSELNVNALLLGDSALYLCASSLEGGLAGGGDTQYFGPGTRLTVL.

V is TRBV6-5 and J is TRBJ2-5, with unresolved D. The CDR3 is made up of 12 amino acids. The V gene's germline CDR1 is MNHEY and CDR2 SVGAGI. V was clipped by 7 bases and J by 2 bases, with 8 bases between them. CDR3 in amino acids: CASTPRQETQYF. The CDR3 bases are TGTGCCAGCACACCTAGACAAGAGACCCAGTACTTC.

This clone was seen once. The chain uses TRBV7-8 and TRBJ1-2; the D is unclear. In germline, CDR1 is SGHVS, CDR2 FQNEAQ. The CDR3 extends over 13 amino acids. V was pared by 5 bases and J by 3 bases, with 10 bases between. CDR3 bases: TGTGCCAGCAGCATTCAGGTCGACTATGGCTACACCTTC. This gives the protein CASSIQVDYGYTF. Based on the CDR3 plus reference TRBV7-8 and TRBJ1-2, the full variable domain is GAGVSQSPRYKVAKRGQDVALRCDPISGHVSLFWYQQALGQGPEFLTYFQNEAQLDKSGLPSDRFFAERPEGSVSTLKIQRTQQEDSAVYLCASSIQVDYGYTFGSGTRLTVV.

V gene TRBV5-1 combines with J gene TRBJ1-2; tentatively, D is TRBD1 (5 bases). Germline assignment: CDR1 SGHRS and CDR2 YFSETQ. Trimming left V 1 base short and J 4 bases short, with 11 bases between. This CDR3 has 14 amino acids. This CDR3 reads CASSLSGPGYGYTF. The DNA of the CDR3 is TGCGCCAGCAGCTTGTCAGGGCCCGGCTATGGCTACACCTTC.

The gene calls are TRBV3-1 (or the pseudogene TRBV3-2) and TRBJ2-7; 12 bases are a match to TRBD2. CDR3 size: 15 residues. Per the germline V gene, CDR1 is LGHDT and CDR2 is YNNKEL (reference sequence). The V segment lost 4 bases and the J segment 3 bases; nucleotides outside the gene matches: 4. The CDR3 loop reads CASSPGLAGYYEQYF. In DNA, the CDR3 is TGTGCCAGCAGCCCGGGACTAGCGGGTTACTACGAGCAGTACTTC.

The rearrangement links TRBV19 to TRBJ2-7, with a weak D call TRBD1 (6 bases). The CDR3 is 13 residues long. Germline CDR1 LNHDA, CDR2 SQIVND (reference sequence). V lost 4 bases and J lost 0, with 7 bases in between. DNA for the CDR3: TGTGCCAGTAGTAACAGGGTCTCCTACGAGCAGTACTTC. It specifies CASSNRVSYEQYF.

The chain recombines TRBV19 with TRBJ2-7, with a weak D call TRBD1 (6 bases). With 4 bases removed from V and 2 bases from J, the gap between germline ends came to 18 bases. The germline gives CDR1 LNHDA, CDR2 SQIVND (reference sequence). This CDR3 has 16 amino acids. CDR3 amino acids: CASSSIRDTRPYEQYF. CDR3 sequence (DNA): TGTGCCAGTAGTAGCATCCGGGACACGCGCCCCTACGAGCAGTACTTC.

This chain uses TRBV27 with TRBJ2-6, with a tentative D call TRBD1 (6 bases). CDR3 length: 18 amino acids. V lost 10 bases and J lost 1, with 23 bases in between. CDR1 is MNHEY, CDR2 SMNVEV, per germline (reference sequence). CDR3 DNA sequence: TGTGCCAACCCGAATACTACACAGGGTCCTTCTGGGGCCAACGTCCTGACTTTC. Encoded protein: CANPNTTQGPSGANVLTF.

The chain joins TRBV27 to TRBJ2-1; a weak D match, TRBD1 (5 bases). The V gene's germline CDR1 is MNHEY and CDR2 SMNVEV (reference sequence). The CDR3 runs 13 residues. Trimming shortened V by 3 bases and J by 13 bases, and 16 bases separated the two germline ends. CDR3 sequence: CASSLVVTGKQFF. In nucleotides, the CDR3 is TGTGCCAGCAGTTTGGTTGTAACAGGAAAACAGTTCTTC.

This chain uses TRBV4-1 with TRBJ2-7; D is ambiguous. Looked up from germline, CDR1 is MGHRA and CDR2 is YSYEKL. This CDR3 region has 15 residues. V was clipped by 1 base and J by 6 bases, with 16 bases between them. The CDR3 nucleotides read TGCGCCAGCAGCCAAGTTCTTAGCCCCGTCAGCGAGCAGTACTTC. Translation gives CASSQVLSPVSEQYF.

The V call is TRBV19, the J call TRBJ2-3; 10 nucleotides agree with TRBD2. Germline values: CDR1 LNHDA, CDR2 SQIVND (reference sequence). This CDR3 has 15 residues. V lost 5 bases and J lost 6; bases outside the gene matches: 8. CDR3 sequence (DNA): TGTGCCAGTAGTTTGGCTAGCGGGAGTAGGGATACGCAGTATTTT. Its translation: CASSLASGSRDTQYF.

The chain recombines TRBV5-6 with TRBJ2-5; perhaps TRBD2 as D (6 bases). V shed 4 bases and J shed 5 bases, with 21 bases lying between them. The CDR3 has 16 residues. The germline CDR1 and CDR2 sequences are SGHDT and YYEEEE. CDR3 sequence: CASSPTAQAGIETQYF. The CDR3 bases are TGTGCCAGCAGCCCTACAGCACAAGCGGGTATCGAGACCCAGTACTTC.

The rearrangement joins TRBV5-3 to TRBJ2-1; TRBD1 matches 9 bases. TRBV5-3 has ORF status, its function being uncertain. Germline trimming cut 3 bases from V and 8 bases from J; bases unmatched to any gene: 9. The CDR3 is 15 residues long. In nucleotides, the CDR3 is TGTGCCAGAAGCTCGCGGAGGACAGGGGTAGATGAGCAGTTCTTC. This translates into CARSSRRTGVDEQFF.

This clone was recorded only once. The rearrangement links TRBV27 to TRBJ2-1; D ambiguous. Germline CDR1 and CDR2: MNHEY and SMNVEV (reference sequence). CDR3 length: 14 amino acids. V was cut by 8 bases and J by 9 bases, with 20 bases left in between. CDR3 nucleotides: TGTGCCAGCGCGAATCATGACACGGTTGGTGAGCAGTTCTTC. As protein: CASANHDTVGEQFF.

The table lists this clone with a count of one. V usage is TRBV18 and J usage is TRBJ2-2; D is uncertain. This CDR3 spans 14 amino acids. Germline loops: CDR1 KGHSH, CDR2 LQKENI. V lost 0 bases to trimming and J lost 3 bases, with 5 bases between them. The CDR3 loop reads CASSPPLDTGELFF. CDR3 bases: TGTGCCAGCTCACCACCTTTAGACACCGGGGAGCTGTTTTTT. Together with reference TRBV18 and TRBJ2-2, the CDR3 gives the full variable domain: NAGVMQNPRHLVRRRGQEARLRCSPMKGHSHVYWYRQLPEEGLKFMVYLQKENIIDESGMPKERFSAEFPKEGPSILRIQQVVRGDSAAYFCASSPPLDTGELFFGEGSRLTVL.

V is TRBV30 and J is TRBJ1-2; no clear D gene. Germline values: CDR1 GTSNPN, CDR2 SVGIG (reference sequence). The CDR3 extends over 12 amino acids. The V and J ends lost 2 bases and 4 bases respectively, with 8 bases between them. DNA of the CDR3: TGTGCCTGGAGTCTAAGTGTCTATGGCTACACCTTC. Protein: CAWSLSVYGYTF.

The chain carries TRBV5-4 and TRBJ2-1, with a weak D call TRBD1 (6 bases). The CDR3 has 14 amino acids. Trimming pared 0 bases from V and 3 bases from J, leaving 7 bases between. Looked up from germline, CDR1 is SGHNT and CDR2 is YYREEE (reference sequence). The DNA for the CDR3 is TGTGCCAGCAGCTTGGTAGGGGGCTACAATGAGCAGTTCTTC. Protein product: CASSLVGGYNEQFF.

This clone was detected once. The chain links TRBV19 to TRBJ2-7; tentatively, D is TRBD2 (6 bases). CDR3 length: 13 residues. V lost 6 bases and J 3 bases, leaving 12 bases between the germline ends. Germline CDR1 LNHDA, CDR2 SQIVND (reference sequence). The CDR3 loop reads CASSPAGYYEQYF. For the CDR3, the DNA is TGTGCCAGTAGCCCCGCGGGGTACTACGAGCAGTACTTC.

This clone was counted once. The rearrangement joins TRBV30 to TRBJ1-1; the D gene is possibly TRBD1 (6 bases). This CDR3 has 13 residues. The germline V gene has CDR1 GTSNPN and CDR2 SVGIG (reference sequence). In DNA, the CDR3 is TGTGCTCTGGGGCAGGGGCTGAACACTGAAGCTTTCTTT. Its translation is CALGQGLNTEAFF.

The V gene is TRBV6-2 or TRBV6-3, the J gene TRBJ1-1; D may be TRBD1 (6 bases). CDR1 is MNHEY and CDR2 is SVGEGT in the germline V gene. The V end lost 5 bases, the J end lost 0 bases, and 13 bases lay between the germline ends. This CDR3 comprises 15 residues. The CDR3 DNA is TGTGCCAGCAGTAGCAGGACAGTCATGAACACTGAAGCTTTCTTT. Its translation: CASSSRTVMNTEAFF.

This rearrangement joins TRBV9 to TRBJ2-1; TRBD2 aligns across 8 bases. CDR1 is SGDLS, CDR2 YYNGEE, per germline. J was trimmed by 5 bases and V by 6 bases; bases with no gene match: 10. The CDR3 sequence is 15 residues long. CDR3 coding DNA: TGTGCCAGCACCCCTGGGGGCGGGAGGCACAATGAGCAGTTCTTC. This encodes CASTPGGGRHNEQFF.

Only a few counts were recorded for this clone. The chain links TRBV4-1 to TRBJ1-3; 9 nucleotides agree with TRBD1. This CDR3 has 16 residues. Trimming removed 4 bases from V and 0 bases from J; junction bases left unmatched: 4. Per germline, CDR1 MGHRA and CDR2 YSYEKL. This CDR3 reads CASSRMTGGSGNTIYF. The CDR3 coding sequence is TGCGCCAGCAGCCGAATGACAGGGGGCTCTGGAAACACCATATATTTT.

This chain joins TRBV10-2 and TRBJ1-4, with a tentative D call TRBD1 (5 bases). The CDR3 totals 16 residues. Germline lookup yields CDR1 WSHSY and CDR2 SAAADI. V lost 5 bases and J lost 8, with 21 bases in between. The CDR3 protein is CASSSASGREDEKLFF. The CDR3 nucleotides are TGCGCCAGCAGTTCTGCCTCGGGCAGGGAGGACGAAAAACTGTTTTTT.